This TCR beta chain was found in a study of blood T cell repertoires in COVID-19. Study information: Specimens from acute and convalescent COVID-19 originated in the United States, Italy and Spain. Nucleic acid was either cDNA or gDNA, and it came from T cells, B-cell-depleted T cells, or PBMCs.

Assay: immunoSEQ multiplex PCR; the TCRdb copy retains only in-frame clones and omits some. In the table there are about 200,000 clones, roughly 85% of which are singletons. The CDR3 is 17 residues long. Trimming cost V 0 bases and J 0 bases; bases outside gene matches: 1. The germline CDR1 and CDR2 sequences are SGHRS and YFSETQ. This clonotype was obtained from a woman between 65 and 79 years old with COVID-19, enrolled during active disease. This sequence joins TRBV5-1 and TRBJ2-5; 14 bases align to TRBD2. The source material was peripheral blood. CDR3 sequence: CASSLGLAGGNQETQYF. CDR3 sequence (DNA): TGCGCCAGCAGCTTGGGACTAGCGGGGGGGAACCAAGAGACCCAGTACTTC.